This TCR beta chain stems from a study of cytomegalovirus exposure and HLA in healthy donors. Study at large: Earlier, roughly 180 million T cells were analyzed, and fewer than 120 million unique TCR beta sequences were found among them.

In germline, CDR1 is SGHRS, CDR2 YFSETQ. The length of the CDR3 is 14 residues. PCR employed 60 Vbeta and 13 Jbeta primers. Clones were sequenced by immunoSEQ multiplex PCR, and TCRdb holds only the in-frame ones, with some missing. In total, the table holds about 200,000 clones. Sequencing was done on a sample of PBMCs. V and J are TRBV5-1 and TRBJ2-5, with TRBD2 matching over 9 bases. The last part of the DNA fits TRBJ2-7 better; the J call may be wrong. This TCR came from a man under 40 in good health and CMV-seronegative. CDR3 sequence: CASSLPSGDYEQYF. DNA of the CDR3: TGCGCCAGCAGCTTACCTAGCGGGGACTACGAGCAGTACTTC.